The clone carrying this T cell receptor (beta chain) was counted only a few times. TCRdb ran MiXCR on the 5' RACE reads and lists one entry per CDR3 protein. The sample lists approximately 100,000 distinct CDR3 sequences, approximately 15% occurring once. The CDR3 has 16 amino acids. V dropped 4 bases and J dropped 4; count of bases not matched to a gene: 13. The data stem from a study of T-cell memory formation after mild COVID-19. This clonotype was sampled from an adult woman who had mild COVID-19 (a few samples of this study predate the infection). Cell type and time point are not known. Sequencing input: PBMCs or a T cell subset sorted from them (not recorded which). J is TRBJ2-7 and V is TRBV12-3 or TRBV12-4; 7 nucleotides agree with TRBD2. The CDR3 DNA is TGTGCCAGCAGTTGGGGGACTGGACTAGTTAGGTACGAGCAGTACTTC. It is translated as CASSWGTGLVRYEQYF.